The subject of this entry is one TCR beta chain. Its matching antigen is unknown. Germline CDR1 is LNHNV and CDR2 is YYDKDF (reference sequence). The CDR3 has 18 residues. The junction had 14 bases not matched to a gene; V was cut back by 0 bases and J by 7 bases. The data were taken from a study of cytomegalovirus exposure and HLA in healthy donors. Whole-study results and caveats: A later analysis linked a missense variant in DCLRE1C to the trimming of TCR beta V and J genes. Later findings reportedly placed an Asian-associated ancestry cluster below the roughly 670-donor mean for N-insertions. According to the study, roughly 160 TCR beta chains were cytomegalovirus-associated.

The PCR used 60 Vbeta and 13 Jbeta primers. The data were produced by immunoSEQ multiplex PCR, yet TCRdb's version contains in-frame clones alone and is incomplete. The table lists about 220,000 clones, 82% of them singletons. The receptor was isolated from a man in his forties in good health and CMV-seropositive. The specimen sequenced was PBMCs. This rearrangement joins TRBV15 to TRBJ2-1; 8 positions agree with TRBD2. The CDR3 DNA reads as TGTGCCACCAGCAGAGATCGTACGGGAGGGCCATTTGATAATGAGCAGTTCTTC. Protein: CATSRDRTGGPFDNEQFF. Full variable domain (missing parts from reference TRBV15 and TRBJ2-1): DAMVIQNPRYQVTQFGKPVTLSCSQTLNHNVMYWYQQKSSQAPKLLFHYYDKDFNNEADTPDNFQSRRPNTSFCFLDIRSPGLGDTAMYLCATSRDRTGGPFDNEQFFGPGTRLTVL.